Listed here are 31 T cell receptor beta chains from one sample, sequenced in a study of cytomegalovirus exposure and HLA in healthy donors. The PCR made use of 60 Vbeta and 13 Jbeta primers. Libraries were prepared by immunoSEQ multiplex PCR; TCRdb keeps only in-frame clonotypes and omits some of them. In the table there are about 110,000 clones, 76% of which are singletons. Sequencing was performed on PBMCs. All receptors derive from a man aged 25-45 years in good health and CMV-seropositive.

The genes are TRBV11-2 and TRBJ1-4, with D perhaps TRBD1 (6 bases). Germline loops: CDR1 SGHAT, CDR2 FQNNGV. This CDR3 spans 15 amino acids. With 4 bases removed from V and 7 bases from J, the gap between germline ends came to 16 bases. The CDR3 loop reads CASSSDRSNSEKLFF. The CDR3 DNA reads as TGTGCCAGCAGCTCCGACAGGTCGAATTCTGAAAAACTGTTTTTT.

This rearrangement joins TRBV5-1 to TRBJ1-1; the D gene is possibly TRBD1 (6 bases). Germline V gene sequence: CDR1 SGHRS, CDR2 YFSETQ. The ends were cut back, 4 bases at V and 1 base at J, with 20 bases in the middle. The CDR3 covers 17 residues. The CDR3 DNA is TGCGCCAGCAGCCAAAGCCCCCAGGGGCCCGGGAACACTGAAGCTTTCTTT. It codes for CASSQSPQGPGNTEAFF.

This clone was counted once. The rearrangement links TRBV19 to TRBJ1-6; tentatively, D is TRBD1 (5 bases). Germline CDR1 is LNHDA and CDR2 is SQIVND (reference sequence). Trimming shortened V by 5 bases and J by 0 bases, and 17 bases separated the two germline ends. The CDR3 is made up of 18 amino acids. The CDR3 nucleotides read TGTGCCAGTAGTTTTTACGGCGGGGGAAGCTCCTATAATTCACCCCTCCACTTT. This gives the protein CASSFYGGGSSYNSPLHF.

The V gene is TRBV5-1, the J gene TRBJ1-2, with 9 bases fitting TRBD1. The CDR3 covers 15 residues. The J segment lost 4 bases and the V segment lost 0 bases, leaving 4 bases of the junction unmatched. Per the germline V gene, CDR1 is SGHRS and CDR2 is YFSETQ. The DNA of the CDR3 is TGCGCCAGCAGCTTGGTAGGGACAGGGCCCTATGGCTACACCTTC. Amino acid sequence: CASSLVGTGPYGYTF.

The chain carries TRBV7-2 and TRBJ2-5; 8 bases agree with TRBD1. Trimming cost V 5 bases and J 5 bases; bases outside gene matches: 10. Germline CDR1 SGHTA, CDR2 FQGNSA. The CDR3 sequence is 15 residues long. CDR3 amino acids: CASSTWTGPGETQYF. In DNA form, the CDR3 reads TGTGCCAGCAGCACGTGGACAGGGCCAGGGGAGACCCAGTACTTC.

The chain has TRBV30 and TRBJ2-1; D gene ambiguous. This CDR3 has 12 amino acids. Germline lookup yields CDR1 GTSNPN and CDR2 SVGIG (reference sequence). With 2 bases removed from V and 10 bases from J, the gap between germline ends came to 12 bases. CDR3: CAWSKDSWEQFF. The CDR3 DNA sequence: TGTGCCTGGAGTAAAGACTCCTGGGAGCAGTTCTTC.

This clone was seen more than once but under ten times. The chain combines TRBV6-1 with TRBJ2-7; tentative D call: TRBD1 (7 bases). V lost 4 bases, J lost 0 bases, and 13 bases lay in between. The CDR3 is 15 amino acids. CDR1 is MNHNS, CDR2 SASEGT, per germline. The CDR3 region is CASSGGTASSYEQYF. Written as DNA, the CDR3 is TGTGCCAGCAGTGGCGGGACAGCTAGCTCCTACGAGCAGTACTTC.

V is TRBV10-3 and J is TRBJ1-1; 7 bases are a match to TRBD1. The CDR3 totals 14 residues. Germline CDR1 ENHRY, CDR2 SYGVKD. The V segment lost 2 bases and the J segment 6 bases; nucleotides outside the gene matches: 6. The CDR3 DNA follows: TGTGCCATCAGTGAGCCAGACAGGGTGCCTGAAGCTTTCTTT. Protein product: CAISEPDRVPEAFF.

The rearrangement joins TRBV9 to TRBJ2-5; 7 bases fit TRBD2. The V gene's germline CDR1 is SGDLS and CDR2 YYNGEE. Losses at the gene ends were 0 bases for V and 5 bases for J; bases not matched to a gene: 13. This CDR3 has 17 residues. In DNA form, the CDR3 reads TGTGCCAGCAGCGTAGAGGGTGGGAAGCGGGGTGGGGAGACCCAGTACTTC. Protein: CASSVEGGKRGGETQYF.

This CDR3 reads CASSQTTSGGPYNEQFF. For the CDR3, the DNA is TGCGCCAGCAGCCAGACGACTAGCGGGGGGCCTTACAATGAGCAGTTCTTC. This chain joins TRBV4-3 and TRBJ2-1, with 13 nucleotides matching TRBD2. CDR1 is LGHNA, CDR2 YSLEER, per germline. Trimming removed 3 bases from V and 4 bases from J; junction bases left unmatched: 6. The CDR3 extends over 17 amino acids.

This rearrangement joins TRBV4-1 to TRBJ1-5, with 7 bases identical to TRBD1. Germline loops: CDR1 MGHRA, CDR2 YSYEKL. V shed 1 base and J 6 bases; nucleotides not matched to a gene: 12. This CDR3 region has 17 residues. CDR3 in amino acids: CASSQGGGGGGGQPQHF. DNA of the CDR3: TGCGCCAGCAGCCAAGGGGGAGGAGGGGGCGGAGGTCAGCCCCAGCATTTT.

The rearrangement links TRBV6-6 to TRBJ2-2; D is possibly TRBD2 (6 bases). This CDR3 comprises 16 residues. CDR1 MNHNY and CDR2 SVGAGI come from the germline V gene (reference sequence). V was clipped by 6 bases and J by 3 bases, with 17 bases between them. Written as DNA, the CDR3 is TGTGCCAGCAGCCCAGCTCGGGGACTGTACACCGGGGAGCTGTTTTTT. This translates into CASSPARGLYTGELFF.

This sequence joins TRBV7-9 and TRBJ2-5, with D perhaps matching TRBD2 (6 bases). CDR3 size: 14 residues. Germline CDR1 reads SEHNR; CDR2 reads FQNEAQ (reference sequence). Deletions cut 3 bases from V and 1 base from J, with 9 bases between. The CDR3 sequence: CASSFGGAQETQYF. The CDR3 DNA is TGTGCCAGCAGCTTCGGAGGGGCCCAAGAGACCCAGTACTTC. Combining the CDR3 with reference TRBV7-9 and TRBJ2-5 gives the whole variable domain DTGVSQNPRHKITKRGQNVTFRCDPISEHNRLYWYRQTLGQGPEFLTYFQNEAQLEKSRLLSDRFSAERPKGSFSTLEIQRTEQGDSAMYLCASSFGGAQETQYFGPGTRLLVL.

The chain recombines TRBV28 with TRBJ2-3; 8 bases match TRBD2. This CDR3 spans 15 amino acids. V dropped 6 bases and J dropped 5; count of bases not matched to a gene: 10. Germline lookup yields CDR1 MDHEN and CDR2 SYDVKM. For the CDR3, the DNA is TGTGCCAGCAGCCGTGACGGGGGGGCAGTAGATACGCAGTATTTT. This codes for CASSRDGGAVDTQYF.

The genes are TRBV5-6 and TRBJ2-1; D is unclear. Trimming removed 1 base from V and 8 bases from J, with 7 bases in between. This CDR3 has 12 residues. CDR1 is SGHDT and CDR2 is YYEEEE in the germline V gene. The CDR3 sequence is CASSLSSDEQFF. In DNA form, the CDR3 reads TGTGCCAGCAGCTTGTCATCGGATGAGCAGTTCTTC. The full variable domain, with the rest looked up from reference TRBV5-6 and TRBJ2-1, is DAGVTQSPTHLIKTRGQQVTLRCSPKSGHDTVSWYQQALGQGPQFIFQYYEEEERQRGNFPDRFSGHQFPNYSSELNVNALLLGDSALYLCASSLSSDEQFFGPGTRLTVL.

The gene calls are TRBV9 and TRBJ1-5; a possible D gene is TRBD1 (6 bases). The CDR3 loop spans 14 amino acids. CDR1 is SGDLS and CDR2 is YYNGEE in the germline V gene. With 5 bases removed from V and 1 base from J, the gap between germline ends came to 10 bases. CDR3 in amino acids: CASSNTGSNQPQHF. The CDR3 nucleotides read TGTGCCAGCAGTAATACAGGGAGCAATCAGCCCCAGCATTTT.

The chain has TRBV4-3 and TRBJ1-4, with D tentatively TRBD1 (5 bases). This CDR3 is 16 amino acids long. Germline CDR1 is LGHNA and CDR2 is YSLEER. V lost 0 bases, J lost 7 bases, and 15 bases lay in between. CDR3 region: CASSQDSGAVGEKLFF. Written as DNA, the CDR3 is TGCGCCAGCAGCCAAGATTCTGGGGCGGTGGGTGAAAAACTGTTTTTT.

The chain carries TRBV19 and TRBJ2-3, with TRBD2 identical over 12 bases. CDR3 length: 18 residues. Germline V gene sequence: CDR1 LNHDA, CDR2 SQIVND (reference sequence). V gave up 1 base and J gave up 6 bases; unmatched junction bases: 11. The CDR3 here is CASSIGLAGGPRSDTQYF. CDR3 in DNA: TGTGCCAGTAGTATAGGGCTAGCGGGGGGGCCAAGATCGGATACGCAGTATTTT.

This sequence joins TRBV5-1 and TRBJ2-1; TRBD2 matches at 7 bases. CDR1 and CDR2 (germline): SGHRS, YFSETQ. Germline trimming cut 0 bases from V and 4 bases from J; bases unmatched to any gene: 7. There are 16 residues in the CDR3. The CDR3 loop is CASSLGEERGYNEQFF. Written as DNA, the CDR3 is TGCGCCAGCAGCTTGGGGGAGGAGCGGGGTTACAATGAGCAGTTCTTC.

A single count supports this clone. This chain links TRBV7-2 with TRBJ1-6, with TRBD1 identical over 10 bases. The V segment lost 8 bases and the J segment 12 bases; nucleotides outside the gene matches: 7. Germline V gene lookup returns CDR1 SGHTA and CDR2 FQGNSA. The CDR3 is made up of 13 amino acids. In DNA, the CDR3 is TGTGCCAGCCAGGGGACAGGGGATTTACCCCTCCACTTT. This codes for CASQGTGDLPLHF.

The chain carries TRBV4-1 and TRBJ1-3, with D possibly being TRBD1 (6 bases). Germline-derived CDR1 and CDR2 are MGHRA and YSYEKL. CDR3 length: 15 amino acids. V shed 2 bases and J shed 3 bases, with 11 bases lying between them. The CDR3 sequence is CASSQTGLGGNTIYF. CDR3 DNA: TGCGCCAGCAGCCAAACAGGGTTGGGTGGAAACACCATATATTTT.

This chain joins TRBV6-6 and TRBJ1-5; D perhaps matches TRBD1 (6 bases). The CDR3 is 13 residues long. CDR1 is MNHNY and CDR2 is SVGAGI in the germline V gene (reference sequence). Trimming shortened V by 6 bases and J by 4 bases, and 10 bases separated the two germline ends. The CDR3 DNA is TGTGCCAGCAGCTCCACAGGGAATCAGCCCCAGCATTTT. Amino acid sequence: CASSSTGNQPQHF.

The rearrangement links TRBV28 to TRBJ1-1, with 7 bases matching TRBD1. Germline V gene lookup returns CDR1 MDHEN and CDR2 SYDVKM. The CDR3 loop spans 13 amino acids. Trimming cost V 6 bases and J 9 bases; bases outside gene matches: 10. The DNA of the CDR3 is TGTGCCAGCAGACCGCAGGGGGGCGCGCAAGCTTTCTTT. It yields the protein CASRPQGGAQAFF. Combining the CDR3 with reference TRBV28 and TRBJ1-1 gives the whole variable domain DVKVTQSSRYLVKRTGEKVFLECVQDMDHENMFWYRQDPGLGLRLIYFSYDVKMKEKGDIPEGYSVSREKKERFSLILESASTNQTSMYLCASRPQGGAQAFFGQGTRLTVV.

The genes are TRBV7-2 and TRBJ1-2; maybe TRBD1 (6 bases). Germline V gives CDR1 SGHTA, CDR2 FQGNSA. The CDR3 totals 14 residues. V lost 5 bases and J lost 2, with 12 bases in between. CDR3 amino acids: CASSPSRGNYGYTF. The DNA for the CDR3 is TGTGCCAGCAGCCCCAGCAGGGGCAACTATGGCTACACCTTC.

In this sample, this clone turned up once. This chain uses TRBV15 with TRBJ1-1; TRBD1 matches 7 bases. The trim removed 4 bases at V and 0 bases at J, leaving 5 bases unmatched. The CDR3 spans 15 residues. Germline V gene data show CDR1 as LNHNV and CDR2 as YYDKDF (reference sequence). Written as DNA, the CDR3 is TGTGCCACCAGCACAGAGGGACAGATGAACACTGAAGCTTTCTTT. Residues: CATSTEGQMNTEAFF.

The V call is TRBV2, the J call TRBJ2-5, with 8 positions matching TRBD2. The CDR3 consists of 16 residues. V shed 3 bases and J 1 base; nucleotides not matched to a gene: 7. Per germline, CDR1 SNHLY and CDR2 FYNNEI. The CDR3 protein is CASSESGGSPQETQYF. The CDR3 DNA reads TGTGCCAGCAGTGAGTCGGGAGGGAGTCCCCAAGAGACCCAGTACTTC.

The chain joins TRBV28 to TRBJ2-1; TRBD2 agrees at 12 bases. V gave up 7 bases and J gave up 2 bases; unmatched junction bases: 0. Germline CDR1 and CDR2: MDHEN and SYDVKM. This CDR3 has 14 residues. DNA for the CDR3: TGTGCCAGCACTAGCGGGGGGGCCTACAATGAGCAGTTCTTC. This gives the protein CASTSGGAYNEQFF.

This clone has just a few counts. This chain links TRBV4-3 with TRBJ2-3; D call uncertain. Trimming took 5 bases from V and 5 from J, leaving 11 bases between them. Per the germline V gene, CDR1 is LGHNA and CDR2 is YSLEER. The CDR3 spans 13 residues. The CDR3 loop reads CASSSLPGDTQYF. DNA for the CDR3: TGCGCCAGCAGCTCCCTCCCGGGAGATACGCAGTATTTT.

The gene calls are TRBV7-9 and TRBJ1-2; D is uncertain. CDR1 and CDR2 from the germline V gene are SEHNR and FQNEAQ (reference sequence). The CDR3 runs to 12 residues. Trimming took 1 base from V and 4 from J, leaving 4 bases between them. CDR3 DNA: TGTGCCAGCAGCTTAGAAGCCTATGGCTACACCTTC. This translates into CASSLEAYGYTF.

The gene calls are TRBV19 and TRBJ2-1; D might be TRBD2 (6 bases). CDR3 length equals 15 residues. V lost 5 bases and J lost 2, with 13 bases in between. From germline, CDR1 is LNHDA and CDR2 SQIVND (reference sequence). Here the CDR3 reads CASSGTAPPYNEQFF. CDR3 coding DNA: TGTGCCAGTAGTGGGACTGCGCCCCCCTACAATGAGCAGTTCTTC. Filled out from reference TRBV19 and TRBJ2-1, the complete variable domain reads DGGITQSPKYLFRKEGQNVTLSCEQNLNHDAMYWYRQDPGQGLRLIYYSQIVNDFQKGDIAEGYSVSREKKESFPLTVTSAQKNPTAFYLCASSGTAPPYNEQFFGPGTRLTVL.

This clone was seen only once. This chain connects TRBV4-1 to TRBJ1-3, with 8 bases that match TRBD1. Germline CDR1 MGHRA, CDR2 YSYEKL. The junction had 4 bases not matched to a gene; V was cut back by 6 bases and J by 0 bases. This CDR3 spans 15 amino acids. The CDR3 bases are TGCGCCAGCAGTCTCGACAGGGGCTCTGGAAACACCATATATTTT. This encodes CASSLDRGSGNTIYF.